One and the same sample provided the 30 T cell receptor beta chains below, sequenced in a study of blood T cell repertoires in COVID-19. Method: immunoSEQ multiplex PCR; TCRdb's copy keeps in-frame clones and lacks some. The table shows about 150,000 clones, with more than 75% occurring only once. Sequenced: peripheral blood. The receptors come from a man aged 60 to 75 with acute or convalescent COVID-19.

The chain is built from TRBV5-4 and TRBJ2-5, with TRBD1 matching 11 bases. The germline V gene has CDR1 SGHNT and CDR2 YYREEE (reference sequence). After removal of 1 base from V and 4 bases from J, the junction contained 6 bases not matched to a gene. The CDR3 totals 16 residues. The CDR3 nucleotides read TGTGCCAGCAGCTTGTGGCGGACAGGGGGCGGAGAGACCCAGTACTTC. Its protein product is CASSLWRTGGGETQYF.

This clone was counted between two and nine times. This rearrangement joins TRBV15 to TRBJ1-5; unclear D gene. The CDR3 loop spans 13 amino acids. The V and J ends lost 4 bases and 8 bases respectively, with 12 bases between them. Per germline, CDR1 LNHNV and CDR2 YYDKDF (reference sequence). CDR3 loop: CATSTRVGEPQHF. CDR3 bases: TGTGCCACCAGCACCCGAGTGGGAGAGCCCCAGCATTTT.

This chain's CDR3 is CASTTGNRGGVANVLTF. Written as DNA, the CDR3 is TGTGCCAGCACCACGGGTAACAGGGGTGGAGTAGCCAACGTCCTGACTTTC. This chain links TRBV3-1 (or the pseudogene TRBV3-2) with TRBJ2-6; 7 nucleotides match TRBD1. The CDR3 length is 17 residues. With 7 bases clipped from V and 7 bases from J, the junction kept 16 bases outside the gene matches. Per the germline V gene, CDR1 is LGHDT and CDR2 is YNNKEL (reference sequence).

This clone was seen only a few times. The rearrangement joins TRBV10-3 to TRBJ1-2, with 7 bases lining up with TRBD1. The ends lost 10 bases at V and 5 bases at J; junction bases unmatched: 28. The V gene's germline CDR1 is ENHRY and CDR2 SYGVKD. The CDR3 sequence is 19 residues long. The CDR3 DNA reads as TGTGCCAGGCCCCGGGACAGTAACTTACTACCCCCGGCGTCATATGGCTACACCTTC. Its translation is CARPRDSNLLPPASYGYTF.

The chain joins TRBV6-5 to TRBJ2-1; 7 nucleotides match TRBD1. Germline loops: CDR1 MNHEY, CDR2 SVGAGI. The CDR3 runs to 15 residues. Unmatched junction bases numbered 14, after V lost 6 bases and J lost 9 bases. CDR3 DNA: TGTGCCAGCAGCCCACTGGCGCAGGGGGTAAGTGAGCAGTTCTTC. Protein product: CASSPLAQGVSEQFF.

The CDR3: CATSERQGRTEKLFF. The CDR3 DNA reads TGTGCCACCAGTGAGAGACAGGGGAGGACTGAAAAACTGTTTTTT. This chain joins TRBV24-1 and TRBJ1-4; 8 nucleotides agree with TRBD1. The CDR3 is made up of 15 amino acids. V lost 4 bases to trimming and J lost 7 bases; unmatched junction nucleotides: 7. The V gene's germline CDR1 is KGHDR and CDR2 SFDVKD.

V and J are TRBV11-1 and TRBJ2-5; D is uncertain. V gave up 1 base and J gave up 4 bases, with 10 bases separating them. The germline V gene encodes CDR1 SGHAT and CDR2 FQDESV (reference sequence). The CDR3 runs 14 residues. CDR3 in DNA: TGTGCCAGCAGCTTAGAGGCGGCCGGAGAGACCCAGTACTTC. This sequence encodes CASSLEAAGETQYF.

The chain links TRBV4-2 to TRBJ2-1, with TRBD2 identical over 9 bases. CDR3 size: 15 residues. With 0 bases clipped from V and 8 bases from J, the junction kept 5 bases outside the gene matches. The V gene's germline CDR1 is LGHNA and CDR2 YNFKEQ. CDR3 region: CASSQERASGDEQFF. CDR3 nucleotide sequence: TGTGCCAGCAGCCAAGAAAGGGCTAGCGGGGATGAGCAGTTCTTC.

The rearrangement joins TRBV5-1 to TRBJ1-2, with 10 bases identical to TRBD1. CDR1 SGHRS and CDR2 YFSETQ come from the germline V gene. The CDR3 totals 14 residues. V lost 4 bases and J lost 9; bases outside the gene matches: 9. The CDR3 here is CASSLGQGLWRYTF. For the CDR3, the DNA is TGCGCCAGCAGCCTGGGACAGGGGTTGTGGCGCTACACCTTC.

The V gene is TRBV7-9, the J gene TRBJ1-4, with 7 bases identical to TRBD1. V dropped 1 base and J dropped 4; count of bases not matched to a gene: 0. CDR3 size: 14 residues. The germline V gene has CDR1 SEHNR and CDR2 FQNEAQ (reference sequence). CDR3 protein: CASSLDRGNEKLFF. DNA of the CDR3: TGTGCCAGCAGCTTAGACAGGGGTAATGAAAAACTGTTTTTT.

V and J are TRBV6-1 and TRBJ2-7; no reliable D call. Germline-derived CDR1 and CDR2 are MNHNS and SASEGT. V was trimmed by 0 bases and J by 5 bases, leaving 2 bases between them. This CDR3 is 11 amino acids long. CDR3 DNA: TGTGCCAGCAGTGAAGCCGACGAGCAGTACTTC. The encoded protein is CASSEADEQYF.

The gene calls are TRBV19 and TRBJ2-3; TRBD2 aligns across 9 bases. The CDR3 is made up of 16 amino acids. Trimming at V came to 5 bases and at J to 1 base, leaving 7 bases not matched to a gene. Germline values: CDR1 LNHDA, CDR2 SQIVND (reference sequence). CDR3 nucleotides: TGTGCCAGTAGTTTGCAGGGCGGGGGGGGCACAGATACGCAGTATTTT. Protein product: CASSLQGGGGTDTQYF.

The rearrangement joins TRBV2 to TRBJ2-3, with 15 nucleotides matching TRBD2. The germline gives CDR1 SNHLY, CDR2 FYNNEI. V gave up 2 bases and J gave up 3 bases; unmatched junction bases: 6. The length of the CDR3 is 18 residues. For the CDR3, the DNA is TGTGCCAGCAGTGAACTGGGACTAGCGGGAGGAAGAACAGATACGCAGTATTTT. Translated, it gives CASSELGLAGGRTDTQYF.

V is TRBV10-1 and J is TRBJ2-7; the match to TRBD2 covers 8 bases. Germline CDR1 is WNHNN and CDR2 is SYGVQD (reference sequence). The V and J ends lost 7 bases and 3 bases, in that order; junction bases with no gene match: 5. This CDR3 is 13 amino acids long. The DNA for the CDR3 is TGCGCCAGCACACCGGGGGGGGTCTACGAGCAGTACTTC. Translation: CASTPGGVYEQYF.

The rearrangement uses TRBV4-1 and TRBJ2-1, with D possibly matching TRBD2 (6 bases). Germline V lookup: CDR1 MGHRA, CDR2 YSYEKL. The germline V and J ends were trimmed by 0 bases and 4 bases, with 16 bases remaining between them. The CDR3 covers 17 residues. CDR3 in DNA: TGCGCCAGCAGCCAAGACCCCCAGAGCGGGCATTACAATGAGCAGTTCTTC. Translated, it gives CASSQDPQSGHYNEQFF.

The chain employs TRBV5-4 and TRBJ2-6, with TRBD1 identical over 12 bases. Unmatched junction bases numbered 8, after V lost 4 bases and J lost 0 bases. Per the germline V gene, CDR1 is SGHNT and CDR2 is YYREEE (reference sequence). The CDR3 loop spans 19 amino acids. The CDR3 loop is CASSLNAGQGASGANVLTF. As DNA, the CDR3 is TGTGCCAGCAGCCTCAACGCGGGACAGGGGGCCTCTGGGGCCAACGTCCTGACTTTC.

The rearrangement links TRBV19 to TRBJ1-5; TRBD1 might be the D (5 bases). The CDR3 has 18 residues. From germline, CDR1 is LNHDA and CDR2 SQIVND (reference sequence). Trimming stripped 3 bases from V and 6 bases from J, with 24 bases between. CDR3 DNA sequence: TGTGCCAGTAGTATCAAAGCGACAGAGGAACTTTTAGGTCAGCCCCAGCATTTT. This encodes CASSIKATEELLGQPQHF.

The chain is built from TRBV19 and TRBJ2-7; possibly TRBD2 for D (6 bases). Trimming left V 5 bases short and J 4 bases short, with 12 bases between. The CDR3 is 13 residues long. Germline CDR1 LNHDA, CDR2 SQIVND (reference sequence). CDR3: CASSFGSGYEQYF. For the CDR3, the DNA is TGTGCCAGTAGTTTCGGTAGCGGATACGAGCAGTACTTC.

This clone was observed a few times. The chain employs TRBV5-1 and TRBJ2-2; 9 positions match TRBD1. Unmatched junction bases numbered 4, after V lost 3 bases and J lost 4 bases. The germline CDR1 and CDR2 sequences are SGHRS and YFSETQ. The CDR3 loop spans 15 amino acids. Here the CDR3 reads CASSSGQGGTGELFF. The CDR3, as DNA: TGCGCCAGCAGCTCGGGACAGGGTGGCACCGGGGAGCTGTTTTTT.

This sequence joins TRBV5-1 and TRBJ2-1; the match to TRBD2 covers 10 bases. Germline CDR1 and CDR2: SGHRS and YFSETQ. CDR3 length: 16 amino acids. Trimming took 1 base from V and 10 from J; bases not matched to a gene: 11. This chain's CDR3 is CASSLSESGRAGEQFF. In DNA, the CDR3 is TGCGCCAGCAGCTTGAGTGAGAGCGGGAGGGCCGGAGAGCAGTTCTTC.

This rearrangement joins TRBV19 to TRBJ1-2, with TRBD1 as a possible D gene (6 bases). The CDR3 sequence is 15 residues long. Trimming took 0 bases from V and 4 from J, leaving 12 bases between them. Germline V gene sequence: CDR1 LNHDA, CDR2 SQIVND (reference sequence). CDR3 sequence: CASSIDGGEGYGYTF. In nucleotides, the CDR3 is TGTGCCAGTAGTATAGATGGGGGCGAGGGCTATGGCTACACCTTC.

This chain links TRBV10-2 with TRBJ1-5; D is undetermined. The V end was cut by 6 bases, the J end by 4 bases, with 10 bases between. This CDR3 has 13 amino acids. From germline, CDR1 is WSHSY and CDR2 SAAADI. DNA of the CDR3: TGCGCCAGCAGCCCGGAGGTGAATCAGCCCCAGCATTTT. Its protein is CASSPEVNQPQHF.

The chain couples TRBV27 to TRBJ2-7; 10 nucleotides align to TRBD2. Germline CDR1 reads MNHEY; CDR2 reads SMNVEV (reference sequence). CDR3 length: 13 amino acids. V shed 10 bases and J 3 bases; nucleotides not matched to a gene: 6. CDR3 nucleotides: TGTGCCACCTCCAAGCGGGAGGGCTACGAGCAGTACTTC. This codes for CATSKREGYEQYF.

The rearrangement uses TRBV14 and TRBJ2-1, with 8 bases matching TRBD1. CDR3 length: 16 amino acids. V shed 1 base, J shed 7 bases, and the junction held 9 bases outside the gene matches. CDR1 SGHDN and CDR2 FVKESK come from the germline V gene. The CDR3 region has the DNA TGTGCCAGCAGCCAAGGATCACAGGGGGGTTTGAATGAGCAGTTCTTC. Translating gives CASSQGSQGGLNEQFF.

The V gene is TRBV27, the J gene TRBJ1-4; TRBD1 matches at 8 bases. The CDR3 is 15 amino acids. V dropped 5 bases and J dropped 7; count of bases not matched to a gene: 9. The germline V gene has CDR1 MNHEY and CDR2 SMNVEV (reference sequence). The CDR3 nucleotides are TGTGCCAGCAGTGTATGGACAGGGTCCGGTGAAAAACTGTTTTTT. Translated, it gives CASSVWTGSGEKLFF.

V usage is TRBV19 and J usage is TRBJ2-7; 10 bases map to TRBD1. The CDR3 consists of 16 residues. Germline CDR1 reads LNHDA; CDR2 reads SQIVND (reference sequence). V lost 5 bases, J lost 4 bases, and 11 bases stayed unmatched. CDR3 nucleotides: TGTGCCAGTAGTCCCGGGGATGACAGGGGGCTATACGAGCAGTACTTC. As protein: CASSPGDDRGLYEQYF.

The CDR3 reads CASSYYQGASYEQYF. The CDR3 DNA follows: TGTGCCAGCAGTTACTACCAGGGGGCTTCTTACGAGCAGTACTTC. The rearrangement uses TRBV6-5 and TRBJ2-7; TRBD1 aligns across 8 bases. Germline V CDR1 and CDR2: MNHEY, SVGAGI. The CDR3 consists of 15 residues. Trimming at V came to 1 base and at J to 4 bases, leaving 6 bases not matched to a gene.

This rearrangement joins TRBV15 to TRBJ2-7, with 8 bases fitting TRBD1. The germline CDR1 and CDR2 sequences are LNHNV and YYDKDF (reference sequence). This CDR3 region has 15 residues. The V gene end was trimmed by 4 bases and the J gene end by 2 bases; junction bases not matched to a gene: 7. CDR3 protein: CATSIDRGVPYEQYF. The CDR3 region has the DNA TGTGCCACCAGCATTGACAGGGGAGTCCCCTACGAGCAGTACTTC. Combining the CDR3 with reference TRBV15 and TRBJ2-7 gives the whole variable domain DAMVIQNPRYQVTQFGKPVTLSCSQTLNHNVMYWYQQKSSQAPKLLFHYYDKDFNNEADTPDNFQSRRPNTSFCFLDIRSPGLGDTAMYLCATSIDRGVPYEQYFGPGTRLTVT.

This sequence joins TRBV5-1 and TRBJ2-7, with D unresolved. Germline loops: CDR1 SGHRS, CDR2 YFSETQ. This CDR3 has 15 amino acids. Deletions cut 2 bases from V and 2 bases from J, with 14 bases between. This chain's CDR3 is CASSFHGSDAYEQYF. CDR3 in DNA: TGCGCCAGCAGCTTTCACGGGTCTGACGCCTACGAGCAGTACTTC.

CDR3 residues: CATSRDQGVTETQYF. CDR3 sequence (DNA): TGTGCCACCAGCAGAGATCAGGGGGTTACGGAGACCCAGTACTTC. V gene TRBV15 combines with J gene TRBJ2-5; TRBD1 aligns across 7 bases. V lost 0 bases, J lost 5 bases, and 6 bases stayed unmatched. The CDR3 runs 15 residues. Germline assignment: CDR1 LNHNV and CDR2 YYDKDF (reference sequence). Variable domain in full (rest from reference TRBV15 and TRBJ2-5): DAMVIQNPRYQVTQFGKPVTLSCSQTLNHNVMYWYQQKSSQAPKLLFHYYDKDFNNEADTPDNFQSRRPNTSFCFLDIRSPGLGDTAMYLCATSRDQGVTETQYFGPGTRLLVL.